A single sample gave rise to the 21 T cell receptor beta chains below, sequenced in a study of blood T cells in healthy people across ages. A second PCR, run for roughly 7 to 12 cycles, used a sample-barcoded 5' primer plus a J-beta primer mix. One entry per CDR3 protein, called by TCRdb with MiXCR from the 5' RACE reads. The sample includes hundreds of thousands of distinct CDR3 sequences, roughly 26% of them seen just once. The sequenced material came from blood. These receptors came from a woman over 75 in good health.

This clonotype was detected ten times or more. This chain uses TRBV15 with TRBJ2-3, with D tentatively TRBD1 or TRBD2 (6 bases each). CDR3 size: 17 residues. Germline V gene data show CDR1 as LNHNV and CDR2 as YYDKDF (reference sequence). Between the trimmed V and J ends, which lost 5 bases and 2 bases, there was a span of 20 bases. The CDR3 DNA follows: TGTGCCACCAGCGCCATTGACCGGGGGCCTTCCACAGATACGCAGTATTTT. Protein: CATSAIDRGPSTDTQYF.

A word on this clonotype: An end of the junction does not agree with germline; a read error may underlie this. The genes are TRBV20-1 and TRBJ2-3; D may correspond to TRBD1 or TRBD2 (6 bases each). CDR3 length: 19 residues. Germline V CDR1 and CDR2: DFQATT, SNEGSKA (reference sequence). Written as DNA, the CDR3 is TGCAGCCACCTACCTGCCCCAGGGGCTCATCGGGGGAGCACAGATACGCGGTATTTT. Protein: CSHLPAPGAHRGSTDTRYF.

This clonotype was detected many times. The rearrangement joins TRBV6-5 to TRBJ2-5; the match to TRBD1 covers 8 bases. The CDR3 totals 13 residues. J was trimmed by 4 bases and V by 4 bases; bases with no gene match: 2. Looked up from germline, CDR1 is MNHEY and CDR2 is SVGAGI. The CDR3 DNA reads as TGTGCCAGCAGTTTCAGGGGGCGAGAGACCCAGTACTTC. It yields the protein CASSFRGRETQYF.

This chain uses TRBV7-2 with TRBJ2-7; 7 bases are a match to TRBD1. With V trimmed by 5 bases and J by 0 bases, 13 bases remained unmatched. This CDR3 has 17 residues. Germline CDR1 SGHTA, CDR2 FQGNSA. This chain's CDR3 is CASSPPTGHPSSYEQYF. The CDR3 DNA follows: TGTGCCAGCAGCCCCCCGACAGGGCACCCCTCCTCCTACGAGCAGTACTTC.

The V call is TRBV5-1, the J call TRBJ1-4; D remains unclear. From germline, CDR1 is SGHRS and CDR2 YFSETQ. This CDR3 region has 16 residues. V dropped 0 bases and J dropped 1 base, with 10 bases sitting between them. CDR3 amino acids: CASSLEGAVTNEKLFF. The CDR3 DNA reads as TGCGCCAGCAGCTTGGAGGGCGCAGTAACTAATGAAAAACTGTTTTTT.

V usage is TRBV5-1 and J usage is TRBJ2-3, with D hard to call. The CDR3 covers 13 residues. CDR1 and CDR2 from the germline V gene are SGHRS and YFSETQ. The V end lost 6 bases, the J end lost 3 bases, and 11 bases lay between the germline ends. This chain's CDR3 is CASTERETDTQYF. The CDR3 DNA is TGCGCCAGCACCGAACGAGAGACAGATACGCAGTATTTT.

This clonotype was observed a handful of times. This chain uses TRBV10-3 with TRBJ1-1; no clear D gene. V was shortened by 7 bases and J by 1 base, with 7 bases between the two germline ends. Per the germline V gene, CDR1 is ENHRY and CDR2 is SYGVKD. This CDR3 is 12 amino acids long. CDR3 DNA sequence: TGTGCCATCACCCCCGGGAACACTGAAGCTTTCTTT. Its protein is CAITPGNTEAFF.

J is TRBJ1-5 and V is TRBV20-1; the match to TRBD1 covers 7 bases. Germline CDR1 DFQATT, CDR2 SNEGSKA (reference sequence). The CDR3 is 17 amino acids. The V and J ends lost 0 bases and 1 base, in that order; junction bases with no gene match: 9. The CDR3 is CSARDWSKGGSNQPQHF. The CDR3 nucleotides read TGCAGTGCTAGAGATTGGTCGAAAGGGGGCAGCAATCAGCCCCAGCATTTT.

The chain couples TRBV6-1 to TRBJ2-1; a possible D gene is TRBD1 (6 bases). CDR1 and CDR2 (germline): MNHNS, SASEGT. The CDR3 is made up of 13 amino acids. V dropped 3 bases and J dropped 7 bases, with 10 bases sitting between them. CDR3: CASSEGAQNEQFF. CDR3 DNA sequence: TGTGCCAGCAGTGAGGGGGCGCAAAATGAGCAGTTCTTC.

This sequence joins TRBV2 and TRBJ1-2; a weak D match, TRBD1 (6 bases). The CDR3 consists of 13 residues. CDR1 SNHLY and CDR2 FYNNEI come from the germline V gene. V was trimmed by 2 bases and J by 8 bases, leaving 12 bases between them. The CDR3 here is CASSEKQGGGYTF. The CDR3 DNA reads as TGTGCCAGCAGTGAAAAACAGGGCGGAGGCTACACCTTC.

This clonotype turned up a few times. Being one base from a much bigger clone, this may be a read error. The V and J genes are TRBV7-2 and TRBJ2-7; 7 bases fit TRBD1. In germline, CDR1 is SGHTA, CDR2 FQGNSA. The CDR3 has 14 residues. Losses at the gene ends were 8 bases for V and 7 bases for J; bases not matched to a gene: 14. Written as DNA, the CDR3 is TGTGCCAGCGCCCAGACAGGGTCAGTCAATGAGCAGTACTTC. Its translation is CASAQTGSVNEQYF.

There are many counts of this clonotype. V is TRBV5-1 and J is TRBJ1-6; 7 nucleotides agree with TRBD1. V was clipped by 2 bases and J by 7 bases; unmatched bases: 3. Germline V lookup: CDR1 SGHRS, CDR2 YFSETQ. CDR3 size: 14 residues. CDR3 DNA sequence: TGCGCCAGCAGCTTCGGACAGGACAATTCACCCCTCCACTTT. Its translation is CASSFGQDNSPLHF.

This clonotype has ten or more counts. The chain has TRBV5-5 and TRBJ2-7; 7 nucleotides align to TRBD2. After removal of 3 bases from V and 3 bases from J, the junction contained 9 bases not matched to a gene. Germline-derived CDR1 and CDR2 are SGHKS and YYEKEE (reference sequence). The CDR3 extends over 15 amino acids. This chain's CDR3 is CASSSTPGGIYEQYF. CDR3 sequence (DNA): TGTGCCAGCAGCTCAACGCCGGGGGGAATCTACGAGCAGTACTTC.

V is TRBV4-1 and J is TRBJ2-7; 7 nucleotides align to TRBD1. Germline V gives CDR1 MGHRA, CDR2 YSYEKL. The J segment lost 2 bases and the V segment lost 1 base, leaving 11 bases of the junction unmatched. The CDR3 totals 17 residues. The CDR3 here is CASSQVGQNHRAYEQYF. As DNA, the CDR3 is TGCGCCAGCAGCCAAGTGGGACAGAACCACAGGGCCTACGAGCAGTACTTC.

This clonotype was picked up many times. This rearrangement joins TRBV28 to TRBJ1-2; D possibly corresponds to TRBD1 (6 bases). CDR3 length: 17 amino acids. Germline loops: CDR1 MDHEN, CDR2 SYDVKM. The V and J ends lost 8 bases and 4 bases respectively, with 26 bases between them. CDR3 protein: CASLNPKGGGRAYGYTF. CDR3 sequence (DNA): TGTGCCAGCTTAAACCCGAAGGGCGGGGGGCGCGCCTATGGCTACACCTTC.

This clonotype was seen at least ten times. This chain links TRBV7-9 with TRBJ2-3; D is tentatively TRBD1 or TRBD2 (6 bases each). The CDR3 is 22 residues long. Germline V gene sequence: CDR1 SEHNR, CDR2 FQNEAQ (reference sequence). The germline V and J ends were trimmed by 5 bases and 0 bases, with 33 bases remaining between them. CDR3 in amino acids: CASSLTGTILPEAGSSTDTQYF. In DNA form, the CDR3 reads TGTGCCAGCAGCCTCACGGGGACAATACTTCCAGAGGCGGGGTCTAGCACAGATACGCAGTATTTT. The variable domain in full, with the rest retrieved from reference TRBV7-9 and TRBJ2-3, is DTGVSQNPRHKITKRGQNVTFRCDPISEHNRLYWYRQTLGQGPEFLTYFQNEAQLEKSRLLSDRFSAERPKGSFSTLEIQRTEQGDSAMYLCASSLTGTILPEAGSSTDTQYFGPGTRLTVL.

Comment on this clonotype: Being one base from a much bigger clone, this may be a read error. This chain joins TRBV7-8 and TRBJ2-1; TRBD2 matches 8 bases. V shed 4 bases, J shed 7 bases, and the junction held 6 bases outside the gene matches. The CDR3 is 14 residues long. The germline V gene encodes CDR1 SGHVS and CDR2 FQNEAQ. The CDR3 spells CASSSSGGPNEQFF. DNA for the CDR3: TGTGCCAGCAGCTCCTCGGGGGGGCCTAATGAGCAGTTCTTC.

In this sample, this clonotype turned up many times. The V gene is TRBV7-6, the J gene TRBJ2-7, with a weak D call TRBD2 (5 bases). The CDR3 length is 14 residues. Deletions cut 2 bases from V and 3 bases from J, with 11 bases between. The germline V gene has CDR1 SGHVS and CDR2 FNYEAQ. CDR3 DNA sequence: TGTGCCAGCAGCTTAAACCCTAGCAGCTACGAGCAGTACTTC. It is translated as CASSLNPSSYEQYF.

The chain employs TRBV11-2 and TRBJ2-5, with 15 bases that match TRBD2. The CDR3 contains 16 residues. Germline V gives CDR1 SGHAT, CDR2 FQNNGV. Trimming cost V 5 bases and J 5 bases; bases outside gene matches: 6. The CDR3 spells CASSGKGLAGGETQYF. As DNA, the CDR3 is TGTGCCAGCAGCGGTAAAGGACTAGCGGGGGGGGAGACCCAGTACTTC.

This clonotype was seen only a few times. The rearrangement links TRBV10-3 to TRBJ2-1; D perhaps matches TRBD2 (6 bases). Trimming stripped 10 bases from V and 7 bases from J, with 14 bases between. Germline V gene lookup returns CDR1 ENHRY and CDR2 SYGVKD. There are 12 residues in the CDR3. Here the CDR3 DNA reads TGTGCCAGTGGACGGGGGTTTAATGAGCAGTTCTTC. Protein: CASGRGFNEQFF.

Of note for this clonotype: Being one base from a much bigger clone, this may be a read error. The rearrangement uses TRBV6-2 or TRBV6-3 and TRBJ1-2, with D perhaps TRBD1 (6 bases). Germline lookup yields CDR1 MNHEY and CDR2 SVGEGT. The length of the CDR3 is 13 residues. CDR3 sequence: CASNDRPEDGYIF. DNA of the CDR3: TGTGCCAGCAATGACAGGCCTGAAGATGGCTACATCTTC.